This T cell receptor (beta chain) emerged from a study of cytomegalovirus exposure and HLA in healthy donors. This CDR3 has 14 residues. V was clipped by 5 bases and J by 6 bases, with 14 bases between them. Germline V gene lookup returns CDR1 WNHNN and CDR2 SYGVQD (reference sequence). The PCR employed 60 Vbeta primers together with 13 Jbeta primers. Data came from immunoSEQ multiplex PCR; TCRdb stores just in-frame clones and leaves some out. Of 160,000 or so clones listed, 70% to 80% were seen once; the top ten hold 2% to 2.5%. This receptor was obtained from a middle-aged man in good health and CMV-seropositive. The chain joins TRBV10-1 to TRBJ2-1; tentative D call: TRBD1 (6 bases). The sequenced material came from PBMCs. CDR3 sequence reads: CASSSGVRGNEQFF. The CDR3 coding sequence is TGCGCCAGCAGTTCAGGGGTGAGGGGCAATGAGCAGTTCTTC.